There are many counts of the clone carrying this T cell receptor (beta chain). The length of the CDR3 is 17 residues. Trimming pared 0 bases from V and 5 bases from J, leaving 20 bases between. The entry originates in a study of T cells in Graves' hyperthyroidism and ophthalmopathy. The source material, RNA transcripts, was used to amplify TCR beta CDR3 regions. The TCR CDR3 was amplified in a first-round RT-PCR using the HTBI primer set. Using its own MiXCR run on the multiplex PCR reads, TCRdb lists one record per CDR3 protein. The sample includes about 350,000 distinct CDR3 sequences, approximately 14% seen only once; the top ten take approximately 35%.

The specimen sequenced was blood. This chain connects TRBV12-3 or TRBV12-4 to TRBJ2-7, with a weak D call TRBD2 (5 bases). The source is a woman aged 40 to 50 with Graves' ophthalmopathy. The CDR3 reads CASSLALRGLSTHEQYF. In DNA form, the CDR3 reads TGTGCCAGCAGTTTAGCGCTTAGAGGACTTAGCACCCACGAGCAGTACTTC.